This TCR beta chain was retrieved from a study of early T cells in non-severe SARS-CoV-2 infection. This CDR3 spans 12 amino acids. Germline values: CDR1 DFQATT, CDR2 SNEGSKA (reference sequence). V lost 5 bases, J lost 4 bases, and 11 bases lay in between. There are many counts of this clonotype. Antigen unknown. Attachment of unique molecular identifiers to individual cDNA molecules was performed. TCRdb re-derived calls from the 5' RACE reads in MiXCR, one entry per CDR3 protein. The repertoire includes 86,000 or so distinct CDR3 sequences, 5.5% to 7.5% of them detected once, and roughly 8% sits in the top ten. Study results and limitations: Matching against VDJdb likely underestimated virus-specific expansions, favoring anti-spike CD8.

This clonotype was obtained from an adult who was a healthcare worker with PCR-confirmed SARS-CoV-2 infection or an uninfected control (not recorded which). Sequences were obtained from whole blood. The chain uses TRBV20-1 and TRBJ1-1; D remains unclear. Written as DNA, the CDR3 is TGCAGTGCTGCACTTATGGGCACTGAAGCTTTCTTT. Protein: CSAALMGTEAFF.